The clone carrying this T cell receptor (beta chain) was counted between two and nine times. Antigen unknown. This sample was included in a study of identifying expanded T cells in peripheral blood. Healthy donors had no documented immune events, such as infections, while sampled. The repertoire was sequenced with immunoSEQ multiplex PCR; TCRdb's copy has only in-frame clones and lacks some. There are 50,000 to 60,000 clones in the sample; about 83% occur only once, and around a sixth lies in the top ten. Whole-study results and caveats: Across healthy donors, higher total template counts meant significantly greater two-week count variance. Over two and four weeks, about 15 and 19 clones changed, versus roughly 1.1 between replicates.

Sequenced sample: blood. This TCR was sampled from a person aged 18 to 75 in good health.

This CDR3 reads CASSRDRSGELFF. In DNA, the CDR3 is TGTGCCAGCAGCCGAGACAGGTCCGGGGAGCTGTTTTTT. The chain combines TRBV7-9 with TRBJ2-2; possible D gene TRBD1, 6 bases. Trimming took 5 bases from V and 6 from J, leaving 10 bases between them. The CDR3 has 13 amino acids. Germline V CDR1 and CDR2: SEHNR, FQNEAQ (reference sequence).